This T cell receptor (beta chain) appears in the sequencing data of a study of OX40 agonist ivuxolimab in advanced cancers. V was clipped by 2 bases and J by 5 bases; unmatched bases: 2. The CDR3 contains 14 residues. The assay was immunoSEQ multiplex PCR, and TCRdb's table has in-frame clones only and misses some. The sample has about 53,000 clones; roughly 84% are singletons. Comment on this clone: What it binds is unknown.

Study results and caveats: The study found that CD8+ T cells averaged more expanded clones than CD4+.

Anyone with autoimmune disease history or systemic immunosuppression was excluded. J is TRBJ1-5 and V is TRBV6-7; 8 bases are shared with TRBD1. TRBV6-7 is marked as an open reading frame, function uncertain. The material sequenced was CD4+ or CD8+ T cells sorted from blood, taken in a trial of the OX40 agonist ivuxolimab. The TCR originated in an adult with an advanced solid tumor such as melanoma, head and neck, liver or kidney cancer. The DNA for the CDR3 is TGTGCCAGCAGTTACGCAGGGGGCCATCAGCCCCAGCATTTT. Protein product: CASSYAGGHQPQHF.